This TCR beta chain was recorded in a study of blood T cell repertoires in COVID-19. Overall study context: Samples of COVID-19 (acute and convalescent) were obtained from the United States, Italy and Spain.

The data were produced by immunoSEQ multiplex PCR, yet TCRdb's version contains in-frame clones alone and is incomplete. The table has more than 50,000 clones, 90% seen once. CDR3 length: 14 amino acids. V lost 5 bases to trimming and J lost 7 bases, with 17 bases between them. CDR1 SGHTA and CDR2 FQGTGA come from the germline V gene. The chain combines TRBV7-3 with TRBJ1-2, with a tentative D call TRBD1 (6 bases). This TCR derives from a man aged 60-69 years with active COVID-19. The sample consisted of peripheral blood. CDR3: CASSPSGGVRGYTF. The DNA of the CDR3 is TGTGCCAGCAGCCCCTCGGGGGGCGTCCGTGGCTACACCTTC.